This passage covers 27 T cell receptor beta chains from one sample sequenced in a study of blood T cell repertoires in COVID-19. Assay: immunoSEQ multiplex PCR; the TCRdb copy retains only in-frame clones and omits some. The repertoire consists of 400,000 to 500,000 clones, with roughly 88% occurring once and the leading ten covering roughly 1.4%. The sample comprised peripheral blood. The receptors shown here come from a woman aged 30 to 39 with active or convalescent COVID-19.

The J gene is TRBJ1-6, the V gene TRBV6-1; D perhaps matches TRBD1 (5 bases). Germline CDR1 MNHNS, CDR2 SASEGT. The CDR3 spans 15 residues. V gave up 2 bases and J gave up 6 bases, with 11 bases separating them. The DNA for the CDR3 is TGTGCCAGCAGTGAATTAGGTCAGGGTAATTCACCCCTCCACTTT. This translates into CASSELGQGNSPLHF.

The CDR3 loop is CASSQDVAVNEQFF. The CDR3 DNA reads TGTGCCAGCAGCCAAGATGTAGCGGTGAATGAGCAGTTCTTC. The rearrangement links TRBV4-2 to TRBJ2-1, with D possibly matching TRBD2 (6 bases). Germline V gene sequence: CDR1 LGHNA, CDR2 YNFKEQ. The CDR3 consists of 14 residues. V lost 0 bases and J lost 7, with 10 bases in between.

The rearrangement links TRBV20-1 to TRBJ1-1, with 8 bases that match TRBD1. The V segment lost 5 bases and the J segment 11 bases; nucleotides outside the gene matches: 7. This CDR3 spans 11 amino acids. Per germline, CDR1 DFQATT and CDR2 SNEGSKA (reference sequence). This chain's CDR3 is CSAFEQGVAFF. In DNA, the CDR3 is TGCAGTGCTTTTGAACAGGGGGTGGCTTTCTTT.

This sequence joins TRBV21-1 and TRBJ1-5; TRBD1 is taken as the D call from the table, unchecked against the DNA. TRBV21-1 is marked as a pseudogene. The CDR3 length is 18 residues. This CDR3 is CASSARRLRGSPGQPQHF. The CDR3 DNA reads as TGTGCCAGCAGCGCCAGGAGGCTGAGGGGGTCCCCTGGTCAGCCCCAGCATTTT.

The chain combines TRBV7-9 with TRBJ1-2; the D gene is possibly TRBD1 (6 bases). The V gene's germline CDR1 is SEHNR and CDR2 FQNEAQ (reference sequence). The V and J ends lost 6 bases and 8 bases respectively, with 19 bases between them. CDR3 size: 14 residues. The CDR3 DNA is TGTGCCAGCAGTCGAGAGTTGGCAGGGGACGGCTACACCTTC. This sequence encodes CASSRELAGDGYTF.

The DNA for the CDR3 is TGCGCCAGCAGCCAAGGTGAGGGAGCGGGAGCAAATACGCAGTATTTT. The encoded protein is CASSQGEGAGANTQYF. This rearrangement joins TRBV4-1 to TRBJ2-3; 8 bases match TRBD2. CDR1 and CDR2 (germline): MGHRA, YSYEKL. The ends lost 1 base at V and 7 bases at J; junction bases unmatched: 10. CDR3 length: 16 residues.

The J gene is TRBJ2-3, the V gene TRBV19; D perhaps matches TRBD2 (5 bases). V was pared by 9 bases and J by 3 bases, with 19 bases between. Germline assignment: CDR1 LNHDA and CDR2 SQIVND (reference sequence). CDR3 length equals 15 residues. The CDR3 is CASEKDPTRTDTQYF. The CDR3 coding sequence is TGTGCCAGCGAGAAGGACCCTACTAGAACAGATACGCAGTATTTT.

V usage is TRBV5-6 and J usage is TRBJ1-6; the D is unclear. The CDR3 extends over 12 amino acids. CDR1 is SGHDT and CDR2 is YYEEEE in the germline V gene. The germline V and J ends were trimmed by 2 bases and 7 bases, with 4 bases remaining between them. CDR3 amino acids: CASSFQNSPLHF. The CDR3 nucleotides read TGTGCCAGCAGCTTTCAGAATTCACCCCTCCACTTT.

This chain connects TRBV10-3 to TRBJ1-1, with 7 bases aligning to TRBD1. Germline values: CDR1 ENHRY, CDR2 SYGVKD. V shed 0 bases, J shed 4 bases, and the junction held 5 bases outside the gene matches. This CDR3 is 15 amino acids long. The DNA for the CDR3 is TGTGCCATCAGTGAGTCGGAAGGGGGCGGCACTGAAGCTTTCTTT. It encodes CAISESEGGGTEAFF.

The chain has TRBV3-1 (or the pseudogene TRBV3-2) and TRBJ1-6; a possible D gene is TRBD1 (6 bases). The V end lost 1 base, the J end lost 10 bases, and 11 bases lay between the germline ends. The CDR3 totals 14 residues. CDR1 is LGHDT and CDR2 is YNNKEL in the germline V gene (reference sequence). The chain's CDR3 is CASSQGTVESPLHF. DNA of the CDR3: TGTGCCAGCAGCCAAGGGACAGTTGAATCACCCCTCCACTTT.

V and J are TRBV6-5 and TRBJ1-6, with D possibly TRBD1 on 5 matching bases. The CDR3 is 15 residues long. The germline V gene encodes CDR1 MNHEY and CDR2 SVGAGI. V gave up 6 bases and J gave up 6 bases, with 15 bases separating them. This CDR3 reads CASRDGSGGNSPLHF. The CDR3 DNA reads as TGTGCCAGCAGGGATGGTTCGGGGGGTAATTCACCCCTCCACTTT.

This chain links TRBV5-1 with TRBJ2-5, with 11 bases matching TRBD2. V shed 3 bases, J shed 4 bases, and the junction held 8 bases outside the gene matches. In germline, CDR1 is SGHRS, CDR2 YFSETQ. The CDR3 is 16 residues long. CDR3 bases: TGCGCCAGCAGCTGGAATAGCGGGGGGGCCTCAGAGACCCAGTACTTC. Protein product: CASSWNSGGASETQYF. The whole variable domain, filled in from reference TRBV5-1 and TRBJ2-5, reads KAGVTQTPRYLIKTRGQQVTLSCSPISGHRSVSWYQQTPGQGLQFLFEYFSETQRNKGNFPGRFSGRQFSNSRSEMNVSTLELGDSALYLCASSWNSGGASETQYFGPGTRLLVL.

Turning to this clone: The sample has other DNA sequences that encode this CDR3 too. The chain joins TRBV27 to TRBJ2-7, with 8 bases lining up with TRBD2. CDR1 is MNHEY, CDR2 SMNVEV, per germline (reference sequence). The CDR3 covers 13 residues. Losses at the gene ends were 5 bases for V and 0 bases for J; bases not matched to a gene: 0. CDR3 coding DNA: TGTGCCAGCAGTAGCGGGAGCTCCTACGAGCAGTACTTC. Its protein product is CASSSGSSYEQYF.

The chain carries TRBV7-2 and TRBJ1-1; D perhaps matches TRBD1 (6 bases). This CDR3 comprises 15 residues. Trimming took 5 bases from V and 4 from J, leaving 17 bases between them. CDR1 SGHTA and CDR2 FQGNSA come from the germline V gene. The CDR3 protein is CASSPYWTALTEAFF. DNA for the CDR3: TGTGCCAGCAGCCCCTACTGGACAGCTCTCACTGAAGCTTTCTTT.

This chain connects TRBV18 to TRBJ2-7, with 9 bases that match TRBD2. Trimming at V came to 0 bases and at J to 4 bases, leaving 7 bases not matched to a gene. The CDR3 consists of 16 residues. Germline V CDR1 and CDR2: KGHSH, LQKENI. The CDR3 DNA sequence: TGTGCCAGCTCACCACCTAGCGGGAGCTCCCTTTACGAGCAGTACTTC. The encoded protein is CASSPPSGSSLYEQYF.

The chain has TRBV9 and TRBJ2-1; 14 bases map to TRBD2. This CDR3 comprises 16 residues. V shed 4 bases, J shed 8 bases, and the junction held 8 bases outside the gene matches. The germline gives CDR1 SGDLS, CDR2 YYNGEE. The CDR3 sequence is CASSPRGTSGGYEQFF. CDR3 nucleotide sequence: TGTGCCAGCAGCCCCAGGGGGACTAGCGGGGGTTATGAGCAGTTCTTC. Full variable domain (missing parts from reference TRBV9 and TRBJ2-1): DSGVTQTPKHLITATGQRVTLRCSPRSGDLSVYWYQQSLDQGLQFLIQYYNGEERAKGNILERFSAQQFPDLHSELNLSSLELGDSALYFCASSPRGTSGGYEQFFGPGTRLTVL.

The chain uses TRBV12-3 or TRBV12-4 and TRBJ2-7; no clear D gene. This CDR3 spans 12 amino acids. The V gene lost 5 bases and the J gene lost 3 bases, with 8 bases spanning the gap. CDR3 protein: CASSEPDYEQYF. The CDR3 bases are TGTGCCAGCAGTGAACCAGACTACGAGCAGTACTTC.

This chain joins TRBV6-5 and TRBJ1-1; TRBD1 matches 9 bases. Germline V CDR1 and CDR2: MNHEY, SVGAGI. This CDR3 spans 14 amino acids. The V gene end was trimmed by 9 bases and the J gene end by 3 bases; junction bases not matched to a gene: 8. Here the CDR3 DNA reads TGTGCCAGTGGGGACAGGGCAGGGGACACTGAAGCTTTCTTT. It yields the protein CASGDRAGDTEAFF.

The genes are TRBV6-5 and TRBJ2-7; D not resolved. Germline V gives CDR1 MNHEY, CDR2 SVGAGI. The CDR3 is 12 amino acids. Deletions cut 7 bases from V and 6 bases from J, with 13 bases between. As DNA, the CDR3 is TGTGCCAGCATCTCATACTCCATCGAGCAGTACTTC. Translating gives CASISYSIEQYF.

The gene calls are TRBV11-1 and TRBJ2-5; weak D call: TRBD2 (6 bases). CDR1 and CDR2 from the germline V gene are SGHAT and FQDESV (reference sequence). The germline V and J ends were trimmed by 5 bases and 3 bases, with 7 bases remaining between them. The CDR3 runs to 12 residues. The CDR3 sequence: CASSGLKETQYF. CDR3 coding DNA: TGTGCCAGCAGCGGACTAAAAGAGACCCAGTACTTC.

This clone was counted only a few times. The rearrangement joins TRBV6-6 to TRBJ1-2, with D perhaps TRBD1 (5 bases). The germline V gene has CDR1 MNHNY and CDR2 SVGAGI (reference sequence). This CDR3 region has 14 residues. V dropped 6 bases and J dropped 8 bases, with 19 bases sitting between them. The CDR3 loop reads CASSPPGSTGGYTF. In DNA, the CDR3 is TGTGCCAGCAGCCCTCCGGGCTCCACAGGCGGCTACACCTTC.

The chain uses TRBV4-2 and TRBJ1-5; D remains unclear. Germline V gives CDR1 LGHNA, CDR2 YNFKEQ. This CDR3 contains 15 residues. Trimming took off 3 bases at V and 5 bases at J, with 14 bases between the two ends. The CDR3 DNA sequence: TGTGCCAGCAGCCACCTCCCTGCCCCGGATCAGCCCCAGCATTTT. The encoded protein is CASSHLPAPDQPQHF.

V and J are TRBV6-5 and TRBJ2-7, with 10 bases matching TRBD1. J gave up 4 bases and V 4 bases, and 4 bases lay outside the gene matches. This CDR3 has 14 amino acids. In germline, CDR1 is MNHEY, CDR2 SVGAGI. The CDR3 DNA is TGTGCCAGCAGTTCTGGACAGGGGGGTTACGAGCAGTACTTC. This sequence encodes CASSSGQGGYEQYF.

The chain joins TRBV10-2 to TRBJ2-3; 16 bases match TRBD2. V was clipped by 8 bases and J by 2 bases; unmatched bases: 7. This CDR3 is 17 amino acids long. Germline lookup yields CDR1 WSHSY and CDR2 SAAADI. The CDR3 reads CASGGLAGGRTTDTQYF. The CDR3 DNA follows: TGCGCCAGCGGGGGACTAGCGGGGGGGCGGACCACAGATACGCAGTATTTT.

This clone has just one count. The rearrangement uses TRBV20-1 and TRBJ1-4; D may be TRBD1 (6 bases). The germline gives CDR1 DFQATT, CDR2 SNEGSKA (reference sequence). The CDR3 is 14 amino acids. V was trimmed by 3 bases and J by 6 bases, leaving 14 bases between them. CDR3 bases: TGCAGTGCTAGTCGGGGGGCGGCTGATGAAAAACTGTTTTTT. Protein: CSASRGAADEKLFF.

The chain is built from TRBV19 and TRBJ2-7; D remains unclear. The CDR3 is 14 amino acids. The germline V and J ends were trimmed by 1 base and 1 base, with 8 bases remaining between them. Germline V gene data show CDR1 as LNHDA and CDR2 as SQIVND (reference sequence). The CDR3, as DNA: TGTGCCAGTAGTATAGCAGGTGTATCCTACGAGCAGTACTTC. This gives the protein CASSIAGVSYEQYF. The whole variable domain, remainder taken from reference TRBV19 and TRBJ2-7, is DGGITQSPKYLFRKEGQNVTLSCEQNLNHDAMYWYRQDPGQGLRLIYYSQIVNDFQKGDIAEGYSVSREKKESFPLTVTSAQKNPTAFYLCASSIAGVSYEQYFGPGTRLTVT.

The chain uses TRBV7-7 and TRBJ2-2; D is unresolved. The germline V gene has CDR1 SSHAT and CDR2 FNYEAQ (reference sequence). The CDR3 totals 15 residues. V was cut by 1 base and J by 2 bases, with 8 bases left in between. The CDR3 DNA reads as TGTGCCAGCAGCTTAGGCGGTTTTAACACCGGGGAGCTGTTTTTT. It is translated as CASSLGGFNTGELFF.